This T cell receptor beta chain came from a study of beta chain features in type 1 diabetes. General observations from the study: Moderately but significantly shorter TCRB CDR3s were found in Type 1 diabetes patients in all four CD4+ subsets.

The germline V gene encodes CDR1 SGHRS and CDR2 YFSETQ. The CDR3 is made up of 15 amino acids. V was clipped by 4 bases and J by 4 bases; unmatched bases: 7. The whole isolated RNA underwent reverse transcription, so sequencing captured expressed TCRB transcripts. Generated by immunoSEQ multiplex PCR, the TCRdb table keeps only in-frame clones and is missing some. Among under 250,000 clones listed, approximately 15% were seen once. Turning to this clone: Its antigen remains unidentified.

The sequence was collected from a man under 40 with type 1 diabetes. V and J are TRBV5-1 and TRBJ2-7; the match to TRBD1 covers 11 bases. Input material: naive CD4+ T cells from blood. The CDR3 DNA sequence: TGCGCCAGCAGCCCCCGGACAGGGGGCGCGTACGAGCAGTACTTC. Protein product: CASSPRTGGAYEQYF.